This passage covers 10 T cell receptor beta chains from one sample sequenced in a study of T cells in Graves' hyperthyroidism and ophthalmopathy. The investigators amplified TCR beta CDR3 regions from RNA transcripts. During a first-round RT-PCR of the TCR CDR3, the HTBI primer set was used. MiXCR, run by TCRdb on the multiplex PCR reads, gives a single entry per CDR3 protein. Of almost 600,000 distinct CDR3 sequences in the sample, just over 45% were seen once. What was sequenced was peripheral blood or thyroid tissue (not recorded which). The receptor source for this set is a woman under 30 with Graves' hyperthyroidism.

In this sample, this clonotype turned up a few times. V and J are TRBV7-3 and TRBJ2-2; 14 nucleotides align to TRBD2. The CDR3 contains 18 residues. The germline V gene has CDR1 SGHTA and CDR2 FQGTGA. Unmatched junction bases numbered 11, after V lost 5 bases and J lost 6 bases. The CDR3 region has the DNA TGTGCCAGCAGCACACCCGGGACTAGCGGGAGACGCCCCGGGGAGCTGTTTTTT. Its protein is CASSTPGTSGRRPGELFF.

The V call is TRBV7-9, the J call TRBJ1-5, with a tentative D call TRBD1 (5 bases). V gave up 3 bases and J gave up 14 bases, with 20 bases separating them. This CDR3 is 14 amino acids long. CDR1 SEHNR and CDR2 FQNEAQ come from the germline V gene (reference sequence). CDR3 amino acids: CASSFGTSSHYEHF. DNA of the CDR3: TGTGCCAGCAGCTTCGGGACTAGCAGTCACTACGAGCATTTT.

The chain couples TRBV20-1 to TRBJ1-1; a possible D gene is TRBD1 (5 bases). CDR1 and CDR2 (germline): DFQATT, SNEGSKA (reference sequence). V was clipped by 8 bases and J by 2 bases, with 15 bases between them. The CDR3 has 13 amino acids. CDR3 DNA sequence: TGCAGTTTAAGGAGGGGTCGAAACACTGAAGCTTTCTTT. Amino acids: CSLRRGRNTEAFF.

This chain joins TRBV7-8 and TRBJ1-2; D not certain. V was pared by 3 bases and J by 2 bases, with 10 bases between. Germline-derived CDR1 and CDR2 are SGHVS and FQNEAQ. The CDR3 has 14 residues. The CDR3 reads CASSFGGANYGYTF. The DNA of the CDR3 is TGTGCCAGCAGCTTCGGAGGCGCAAACTATGGCTACACCTTC. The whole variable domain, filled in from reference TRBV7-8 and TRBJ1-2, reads GAGVSQSPRYKVAKRGQDVALRCDPISGHVSLFWYQQALGQGPEFLTYFQNEAQLDKSGLPSDRFFAERPEGSVSTLKIQRTQQEDSAVYLCASSFGGANYGYTFGSGTRLTVV.

CDR3 in amino acids: CASSETGERSYNEQFF. CDR3 DNA: TGTGCCAGCAGTGAAACAGGGGAGAGGTCCTACAATGAGCAGTTCTTC. The genes are TRBV2 and TRBJ2-1; 7 bases fit TRBD1. Germline V gene data show CDR1 as SNHLY and CDR2 as FYNNEI. This CDR3 region has 16 residues. With V trimmed by 2 bases and J by 1 base, 5 bases remained unmatched.

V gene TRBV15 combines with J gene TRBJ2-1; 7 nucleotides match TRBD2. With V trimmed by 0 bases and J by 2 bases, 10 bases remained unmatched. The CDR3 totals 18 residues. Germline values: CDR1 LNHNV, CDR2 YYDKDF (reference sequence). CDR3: CATSRDRGGRFTYNEQFF. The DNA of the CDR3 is TGTGCCACCAGCAGAGATCGGGGCGGGAGATTCACCTACAATGAGCAGTTCTTC.

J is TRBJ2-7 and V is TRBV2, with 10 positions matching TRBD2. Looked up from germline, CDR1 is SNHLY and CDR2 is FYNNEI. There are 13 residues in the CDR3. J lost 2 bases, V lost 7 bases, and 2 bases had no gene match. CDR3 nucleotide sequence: TGTGCCAGCAAGGGACTAGCGCCCTACGAGCAGTACTTC. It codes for CASKGLAPYEQYF. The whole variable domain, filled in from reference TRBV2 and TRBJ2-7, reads EPEVTQTPSHQVTQMGQEVILRCVPISNHLYFYWYRQILGQKVEFLVSFYNNEISEKSEIFDDQFSVERPDGSNFTLKIRSTKLEDSAMYFCASKGLAPYEQYFGPGTRLTVT.

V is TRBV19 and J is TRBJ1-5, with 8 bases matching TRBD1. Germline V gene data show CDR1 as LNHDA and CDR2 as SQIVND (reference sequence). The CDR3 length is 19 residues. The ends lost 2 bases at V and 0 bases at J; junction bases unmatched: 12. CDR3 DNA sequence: TGTGCCAGTAGTATAAGGGGGACGGACAGGGTTTATAGCAATCAGCCCCAGCATTTT. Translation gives CASSIRGTDRVYSNQPQHF. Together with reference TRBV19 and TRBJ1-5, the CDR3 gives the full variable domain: DGGITQSPKYLFRKEGQNVTLSCEQNLNHDAMYWYRQDPGQGLRLIYYSQIVNDFQKGDIAEGYSVSREKKESFPLTVTSAQKNPTAFYLCASSIRGTDRVYSNQPQHFGDGTRLSIL.

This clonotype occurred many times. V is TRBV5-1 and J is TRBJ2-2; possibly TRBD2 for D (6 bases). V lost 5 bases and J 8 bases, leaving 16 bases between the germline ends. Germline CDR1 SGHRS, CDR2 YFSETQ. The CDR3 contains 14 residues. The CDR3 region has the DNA TGCGCCAGCAGGTTACTAGCCCAAGAGGGGGAGCTGTTTTTT. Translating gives CASRLLAQEGELFF.

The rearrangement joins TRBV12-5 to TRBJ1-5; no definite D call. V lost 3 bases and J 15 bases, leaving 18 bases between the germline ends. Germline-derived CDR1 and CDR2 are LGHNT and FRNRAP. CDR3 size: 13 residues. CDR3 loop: CASGFRSASAPHF. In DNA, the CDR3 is TGTGCTAGTGGTTTTCGGTCCGCGTCAGCCCCGCATTTT.